The 22 T cell receptor beta chains below come from one sample, sequenced in a study of T cells after yellow fever vaccination. TCRdb recomputed calls from the 5' RACE reads with MiXCR, one row per CDR3 protein. The table has under 550,000 distinct CDR3 sequences, 20% to 25% seen once; the top ten hold 15% to 20%. The sample here was PBMCs, taken roughly 20 days after the first yellow fever vaccination. These receptors all stem from a man between 18 and 35 years old who received the YFV17D yellow fever vaccine.

This clonotype came up many times. V and J are TRBV7-9 and TRBJ2-7; D gene ambiguous. CDR3 length: 12 residues. Germline values: CDR1 SEHNR, CDR2 FQNEAQ (reference sequence). The V end lost 0 bases, the J end lost 5 bases, and 5 bases lay between the germline ends. CDR3 in DNA: TGTGCCAGCAGCTTAGCTTCCCACGAGCAGTACTTC. This encodes CASSLASHEQYF.

The chain couples TRBV20-1 to TRBJ2-3, with D possibly matching TRBD2 (7 bases). Germline assignment: CDR1 DFQATT and CDR2 SNEGSKA (reference sequence). The CDR3 contains 17 residues. V lost 8 bases, J lost 5 bases, and 29 bases lay in between. CDR3 DNA sequence: TGCAGTCCCGACCGAGGGGGACTACCGGGGTTGGGAGATACGCAGTATTTT. This gives the protein CSPDRGGLPGLGDTQYF.

In its sample, this clonotype was seen a few times. The chain combines TRBV7-2 with TRBJ1-2, with 11 bases aligning to TRBD1. The CDR3 is 11 residues long. Germline loops: CDR1 SGHTA, CDR2 FQGNSA. The trim removed 5 bases at V and 13 bases at J, leaving 3 bases unmatched. The CDR3 DNA reads as TGTGCCAGCAGCATCGGGACAGGGGGCACCTTC. It codes for CASSIGTGGTF.

The V and J genes are TRBV20-1 and TRBJ1-6, with 9 bases identical to TRBD1. Germline V lookup: CDR1 DFQATT, CDR2 SNEGSKA (reference sequence). There are 15 residues in the CDR3. The V and J ends lost 3 bases and 10 bases, in that order; junction bases with no gene match: 10. The CDR3 loop is CSASFVGQGWSPLHF. The CDR3 DNA is TGCAGTGCTAGCTTCGTGGGACAGGGCTGGTCACCCCTCCACTTT.

This clonotype was observed a handful of times. The chain recombines TRBV20-1 with TRBJ2-6; 8 nucleotides agree with TRBD2. CDR3 length: 15 amino acids. V shed 4 bases, J shed 1 base, and the junction held 3 bases outside the gene matches. Per germline, CDR1 DFQATT and CDR2 SNEGSKA (reference sequence). The CDR3 spells CSAISGVSGANVLTF. The CDR3 coding sequence is TGCAGTGCTATTAGCGGGGTATCTGGGGCCAACGTCCTGACTTTC.

V gene TRBV20-1 combines with J gene TRBJ2-7; D is undetermined. V lost 4 bases and J 0 bases, leaving 10 bases between the germline ends. There are 13 residues in the CDR3. CDR1 and CDR2 from the germline V gene are DFQATT and SNEGSKA (reference sequence). Here the CDR3 DNA reads TGCAGTGCTACACCGAGAAGCTCCTACGAGCAGTACTTC. Translation gives CSATPRSSYEQYF.

This clonotype was counted a few times. This sequence joins TRBV9 and TRBJ2-5, with D perhaps TRBD2 (5 bases). Trimming cost V 0 bases and J 5 bases, with 23 bases left between them. The CDR3 contains 18 residues. Germline CDR1 SGDLS, CDR2 YYNGEE. In DNA, the CDR3 is TGTGCCAGCAGCGTAGTGGAGGTAGTGGCAGTCTTCAGGGAGACCCAGTACTTC. Translation: CASSVVEVVAVFRETQYF.

This clonotype was picked up a small number of times. This chain's CDR3 is CASSARTSGGAGTDTQYF. The DNA of the CDR3 is TGTGCCAGCAGCGCCCGGACTAGCGGGGGGGCGGGCACAGATACGCAGTATTTT. The chain joins TRBV11-2 to TRBJ2-3; TRBD2 matches at 15 bases. This CDR3 contains 18 residues. Per germline, CDR1 SGHAT and CDR2 FQNNGV. Trimming cost V 5 bases and J 1 base; bases outside gene matches: 7. Complete variable domain (other parts from reference TRBV11-2 and TRBJ2-3): EAGVAQSPRYKIIEKRQSVAFWCNPISGHATLYWYQQILGQGPKLLIQFQNNGVVDDSQLPKDRFSAERLKGVDSTLKIQPAKLEDSAVYLCASSARTSGGAGTDTQYFGPGTRLTVL.

This CDR3 is CASSQDSGGGLNTEAFF. CDR3 coding DNA: TGCGCCAGCAGCCAAGATTCCGGGGGGGGTCTGAACACTGAAGCTTTCTTT. The genes are TRBV4-3 and TRBJ1-1, with TRBD1 as a possible D gene (5 bases). V lost 0 bases, J lost 0 bases, and 14 bases lay in between. CDR1 is LGHNA, CDR2 YSLEER, per germline. This CDR3 is built from 17 residues.

This clonotype was observed a few times. V and J are TRBV4-3 and TRBJ2-4; a possible D gene is TRBD1 (7 bases). CDR1 and CDR2 (germline): LGHNA, YSLEER. The length of the CDR3 is 16 residues. V lost 4 bases to trimming and J lost 4 bases, with 17 bases between them. In nucleotides, the CDR3 is TGCGCCAGCAGCCCCCCGAAGGAGGGGGCTAAAAACATTCAGTACTTC. It translates to CASSPPKEGAKNIQYF.

Only a few counts were recorded for this clonotype. The rearrangement joins TRBV6-5 to TRBJ2-7, with D perhaps matching TRBD1 (6 bases). Trimming removed 4 bases from V and 2 bases from J, with 15 bases in between. The CDR3 covers 15 residues. Germline assignment: CDR1 MNHEY and CDR2 SVGAGI. The CDR3 here is CASSSKRAGAYEQYV. The CDR3 coding sequence is TGTGCCAGCAGTTCTAAGAGGGCAGGGGCCTACGAGCAGTACGTC.

The chain is built from TRBV10-3 and TRBJ2-3; D possibly corresponds to TRBD2 (6 bases). This CDR3 has 16 amino acids. Trimming removed 1 base at V and 0 bases at J, with 11 bases between. CDR1 is ENHRY, CDR2 SYGVKD, per germline. DNA for the CDR3: TGTGCCATCAGTGAGTTAGCGGCCCTTAGCACAGATACGCAGTATTTT. This encodes CAISELAALSTDTQYF.

This chain uses TRBV9 with TRBJ1-1; TRBD1 is a possible D gene (5 bases). This CDR3 has 11 residues. Germline V lookup: CDR1 SGDLS, CDR2 YYNGEE. V was trimmed by 3 bases and J by 11 bases, leaving 11 bases between them. CDR3 sequence reads: CASSAGDQAFF. The CDR3 DNA is TGTGCCAGCAGCGCTGGGGACCAGGCTTTCTTT.

In this sample, this clonotype turned up many times. The chain joins TRBV20-1 to TRBJ1-2; 9 positions match TRBD1. The CDR3 has 15 residues. Germline assignment: CDR1 DFQATT and CDR2 SNEGSKA (reference sequence). J gave up 3 bases and V 5 bases, and 10 bases lay outside the gene matches. DNA for the CDR3: TGCAGTGCTGACCCGGGACAGGGACTCGACTATGGCTACACCTTC. Its protein product is CSADPGQGLDYGYTF.

The rearrangement joins TRBV18 to TRBJ2-6; the D gene is possibly TRBD2 (5 bases). CDR1 and CDR2 from the germline V gene are KGHSH and LQKENI. The CDR3 contains 20 residues. V was cut by 1 base and J by 0 bases, with 19 bases left in between. The CDR3 DNA follows: TGTGCCAGCTCACCACTAGCGTCGTCCGGCAGTTACTCTGGGGCCAACGTCCTGACTTTC. Encoded protein: CASSPLASSGSYSGANVLTF.

V is TRBV7-3 and J is TRBJ1-2, with 7 positions matching TRBD1. CDR3 length equals 16 residues. Germline CDR1 and CDR2: SGHTA and FQGTGA. V lost 4 bases to trimming and J lost 3 bases; unmatched junction nucleotides: 11. CDR3 protein: CASSSEAGTAYYGYTF. The CDR3 nucleotides are TGTGCCAGCAGCTCCGAGGCCGGGACAGCATACTATGGCTACACCTTC.

In this sample, this clonotype turned up a few times. The chain is built from TRBV7-2 and TRBJ1-5; D possibly corresponds to TRBD1 (5 bases). Germline V CDR1 and CDR2: SGHTA, FQGNSA. The CDR3 loop spans 15 amino acids. Trimming stripped 3 bases from V and 6 bases from J, with 15 bases between. As DNA, the CDR3 is TGTGCCAGCAGCTTCGTAGCAGGGTATACTCAGCCCCAGCATTTT. Encoded protein: CASSFVAGYTQPQHF.

The V call is TRBV12-3 or TRBV12-4, the J call TRBJ2-4, with TRBD1 matching over 9 bases. The CDR3 has 14 residues. Losses at the gene ends were 5 bases for V and 5 bases for J; bases not matched to a gene: 4. CDR3 nucleotides: TGTGCCAGCAGTCTCCGGACAGGGGAAAACATTCAGTACTTC. It encodes CASSLRTGENIQYF.

This clonotype was detected a few times. The genes are TRBV5-1 and TRBJ2-5; 9 nucleotides match TRBD2. V lost 3 bases to trimming and J lost 2 bases; unmatched junction nucleotides: 8. This CDR3 has 16 amino acids. Per the germline V gene, CDR1 is SGHRS and CDR2 is YFSETQ. The CDR3 loop reads CASSSEPTSGQETQYF. The CDR3 DNA reads TGCGCCAGCAGCTCGGAACCAACTAGCGGGCAAGAGACCCAGTACTTC.

This chain uses TRBV7-9 with TRBJ1-2; TRBD1 aligns across 8 bases. Losses at the gene ends were 5 bases for V and 1 base for J; bases not matched to a gene: 9. This CDR3 comprises 16 residues. Germline CDR1 and CDR2: SEHNR and FQNEAQ (reference sequence). The CDR3 DNA follows: TGTGCCAGCAGCAAACACAGGGGGGCGGTTAACTATGGCTACACCTTC. It encodes CASSKHRGAVNYGYTF. Full variable domain (remainder filled in from reference TRBV7-9 and TRBJ1-2): DTGVSQNPRHKITKRGQNVTFRCDPISEHNRLYWYRQTLGQGPEFLTYFQNEAQLEKSRLLSDRFSAERPKGSFSTLEIQRTEQGDSAMYLCASSKHRGAVNYGYTFGSGTRLTVV.

The chain couples TRBV29-1 to TRBJ1-1; 12 nucleotides line up with TRBD1. From germline, CDR1 is SQVTM and CDR2 ANQGSEA. CDR3 length: 15 residues. V was clipped by 5 bases and J by 7 bases; unmatched bases: 11. The CDR3 region has the DNA TGCAGCGTTCGCGGGACAGGGGGCTTTAATGATGAAGCTTTCTTT. Protein product: CSVRGTGGFNDEAFF.

V and J are TRBV20-1 and TRBJ2-7, with TRBD1 matching 9 bases. Per germline, CDR1 DFQATT and CDR2 SNEGSKA (reference sequence). This CDR3 contains 14 residues. V dropped 7 bases and J dropped 2; count of bases not matched to a gene: 9. CDR3 residues: CSVLDRGETYEQYV. DNA for the CDR3: TGCAGTGTCCTAGACAGGGGGGAAACCTACGAGCAGTACGTC.